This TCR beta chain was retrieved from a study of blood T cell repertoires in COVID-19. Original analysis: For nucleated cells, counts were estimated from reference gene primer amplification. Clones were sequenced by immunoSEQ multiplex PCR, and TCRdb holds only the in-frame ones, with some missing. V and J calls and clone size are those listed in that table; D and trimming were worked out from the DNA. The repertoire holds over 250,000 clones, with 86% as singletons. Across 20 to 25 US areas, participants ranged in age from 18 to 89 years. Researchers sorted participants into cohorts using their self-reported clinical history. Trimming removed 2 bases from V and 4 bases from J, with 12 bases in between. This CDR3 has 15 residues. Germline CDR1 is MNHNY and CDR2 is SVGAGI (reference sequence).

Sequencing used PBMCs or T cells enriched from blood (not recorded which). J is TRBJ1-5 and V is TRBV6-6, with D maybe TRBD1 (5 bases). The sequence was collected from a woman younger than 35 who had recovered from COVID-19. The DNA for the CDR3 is TGTGCCAGCAGTTACCCGGGCGGGGGAAATCAGCCCCAGCATTTT. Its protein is CASSYPGGGNQPQHF.